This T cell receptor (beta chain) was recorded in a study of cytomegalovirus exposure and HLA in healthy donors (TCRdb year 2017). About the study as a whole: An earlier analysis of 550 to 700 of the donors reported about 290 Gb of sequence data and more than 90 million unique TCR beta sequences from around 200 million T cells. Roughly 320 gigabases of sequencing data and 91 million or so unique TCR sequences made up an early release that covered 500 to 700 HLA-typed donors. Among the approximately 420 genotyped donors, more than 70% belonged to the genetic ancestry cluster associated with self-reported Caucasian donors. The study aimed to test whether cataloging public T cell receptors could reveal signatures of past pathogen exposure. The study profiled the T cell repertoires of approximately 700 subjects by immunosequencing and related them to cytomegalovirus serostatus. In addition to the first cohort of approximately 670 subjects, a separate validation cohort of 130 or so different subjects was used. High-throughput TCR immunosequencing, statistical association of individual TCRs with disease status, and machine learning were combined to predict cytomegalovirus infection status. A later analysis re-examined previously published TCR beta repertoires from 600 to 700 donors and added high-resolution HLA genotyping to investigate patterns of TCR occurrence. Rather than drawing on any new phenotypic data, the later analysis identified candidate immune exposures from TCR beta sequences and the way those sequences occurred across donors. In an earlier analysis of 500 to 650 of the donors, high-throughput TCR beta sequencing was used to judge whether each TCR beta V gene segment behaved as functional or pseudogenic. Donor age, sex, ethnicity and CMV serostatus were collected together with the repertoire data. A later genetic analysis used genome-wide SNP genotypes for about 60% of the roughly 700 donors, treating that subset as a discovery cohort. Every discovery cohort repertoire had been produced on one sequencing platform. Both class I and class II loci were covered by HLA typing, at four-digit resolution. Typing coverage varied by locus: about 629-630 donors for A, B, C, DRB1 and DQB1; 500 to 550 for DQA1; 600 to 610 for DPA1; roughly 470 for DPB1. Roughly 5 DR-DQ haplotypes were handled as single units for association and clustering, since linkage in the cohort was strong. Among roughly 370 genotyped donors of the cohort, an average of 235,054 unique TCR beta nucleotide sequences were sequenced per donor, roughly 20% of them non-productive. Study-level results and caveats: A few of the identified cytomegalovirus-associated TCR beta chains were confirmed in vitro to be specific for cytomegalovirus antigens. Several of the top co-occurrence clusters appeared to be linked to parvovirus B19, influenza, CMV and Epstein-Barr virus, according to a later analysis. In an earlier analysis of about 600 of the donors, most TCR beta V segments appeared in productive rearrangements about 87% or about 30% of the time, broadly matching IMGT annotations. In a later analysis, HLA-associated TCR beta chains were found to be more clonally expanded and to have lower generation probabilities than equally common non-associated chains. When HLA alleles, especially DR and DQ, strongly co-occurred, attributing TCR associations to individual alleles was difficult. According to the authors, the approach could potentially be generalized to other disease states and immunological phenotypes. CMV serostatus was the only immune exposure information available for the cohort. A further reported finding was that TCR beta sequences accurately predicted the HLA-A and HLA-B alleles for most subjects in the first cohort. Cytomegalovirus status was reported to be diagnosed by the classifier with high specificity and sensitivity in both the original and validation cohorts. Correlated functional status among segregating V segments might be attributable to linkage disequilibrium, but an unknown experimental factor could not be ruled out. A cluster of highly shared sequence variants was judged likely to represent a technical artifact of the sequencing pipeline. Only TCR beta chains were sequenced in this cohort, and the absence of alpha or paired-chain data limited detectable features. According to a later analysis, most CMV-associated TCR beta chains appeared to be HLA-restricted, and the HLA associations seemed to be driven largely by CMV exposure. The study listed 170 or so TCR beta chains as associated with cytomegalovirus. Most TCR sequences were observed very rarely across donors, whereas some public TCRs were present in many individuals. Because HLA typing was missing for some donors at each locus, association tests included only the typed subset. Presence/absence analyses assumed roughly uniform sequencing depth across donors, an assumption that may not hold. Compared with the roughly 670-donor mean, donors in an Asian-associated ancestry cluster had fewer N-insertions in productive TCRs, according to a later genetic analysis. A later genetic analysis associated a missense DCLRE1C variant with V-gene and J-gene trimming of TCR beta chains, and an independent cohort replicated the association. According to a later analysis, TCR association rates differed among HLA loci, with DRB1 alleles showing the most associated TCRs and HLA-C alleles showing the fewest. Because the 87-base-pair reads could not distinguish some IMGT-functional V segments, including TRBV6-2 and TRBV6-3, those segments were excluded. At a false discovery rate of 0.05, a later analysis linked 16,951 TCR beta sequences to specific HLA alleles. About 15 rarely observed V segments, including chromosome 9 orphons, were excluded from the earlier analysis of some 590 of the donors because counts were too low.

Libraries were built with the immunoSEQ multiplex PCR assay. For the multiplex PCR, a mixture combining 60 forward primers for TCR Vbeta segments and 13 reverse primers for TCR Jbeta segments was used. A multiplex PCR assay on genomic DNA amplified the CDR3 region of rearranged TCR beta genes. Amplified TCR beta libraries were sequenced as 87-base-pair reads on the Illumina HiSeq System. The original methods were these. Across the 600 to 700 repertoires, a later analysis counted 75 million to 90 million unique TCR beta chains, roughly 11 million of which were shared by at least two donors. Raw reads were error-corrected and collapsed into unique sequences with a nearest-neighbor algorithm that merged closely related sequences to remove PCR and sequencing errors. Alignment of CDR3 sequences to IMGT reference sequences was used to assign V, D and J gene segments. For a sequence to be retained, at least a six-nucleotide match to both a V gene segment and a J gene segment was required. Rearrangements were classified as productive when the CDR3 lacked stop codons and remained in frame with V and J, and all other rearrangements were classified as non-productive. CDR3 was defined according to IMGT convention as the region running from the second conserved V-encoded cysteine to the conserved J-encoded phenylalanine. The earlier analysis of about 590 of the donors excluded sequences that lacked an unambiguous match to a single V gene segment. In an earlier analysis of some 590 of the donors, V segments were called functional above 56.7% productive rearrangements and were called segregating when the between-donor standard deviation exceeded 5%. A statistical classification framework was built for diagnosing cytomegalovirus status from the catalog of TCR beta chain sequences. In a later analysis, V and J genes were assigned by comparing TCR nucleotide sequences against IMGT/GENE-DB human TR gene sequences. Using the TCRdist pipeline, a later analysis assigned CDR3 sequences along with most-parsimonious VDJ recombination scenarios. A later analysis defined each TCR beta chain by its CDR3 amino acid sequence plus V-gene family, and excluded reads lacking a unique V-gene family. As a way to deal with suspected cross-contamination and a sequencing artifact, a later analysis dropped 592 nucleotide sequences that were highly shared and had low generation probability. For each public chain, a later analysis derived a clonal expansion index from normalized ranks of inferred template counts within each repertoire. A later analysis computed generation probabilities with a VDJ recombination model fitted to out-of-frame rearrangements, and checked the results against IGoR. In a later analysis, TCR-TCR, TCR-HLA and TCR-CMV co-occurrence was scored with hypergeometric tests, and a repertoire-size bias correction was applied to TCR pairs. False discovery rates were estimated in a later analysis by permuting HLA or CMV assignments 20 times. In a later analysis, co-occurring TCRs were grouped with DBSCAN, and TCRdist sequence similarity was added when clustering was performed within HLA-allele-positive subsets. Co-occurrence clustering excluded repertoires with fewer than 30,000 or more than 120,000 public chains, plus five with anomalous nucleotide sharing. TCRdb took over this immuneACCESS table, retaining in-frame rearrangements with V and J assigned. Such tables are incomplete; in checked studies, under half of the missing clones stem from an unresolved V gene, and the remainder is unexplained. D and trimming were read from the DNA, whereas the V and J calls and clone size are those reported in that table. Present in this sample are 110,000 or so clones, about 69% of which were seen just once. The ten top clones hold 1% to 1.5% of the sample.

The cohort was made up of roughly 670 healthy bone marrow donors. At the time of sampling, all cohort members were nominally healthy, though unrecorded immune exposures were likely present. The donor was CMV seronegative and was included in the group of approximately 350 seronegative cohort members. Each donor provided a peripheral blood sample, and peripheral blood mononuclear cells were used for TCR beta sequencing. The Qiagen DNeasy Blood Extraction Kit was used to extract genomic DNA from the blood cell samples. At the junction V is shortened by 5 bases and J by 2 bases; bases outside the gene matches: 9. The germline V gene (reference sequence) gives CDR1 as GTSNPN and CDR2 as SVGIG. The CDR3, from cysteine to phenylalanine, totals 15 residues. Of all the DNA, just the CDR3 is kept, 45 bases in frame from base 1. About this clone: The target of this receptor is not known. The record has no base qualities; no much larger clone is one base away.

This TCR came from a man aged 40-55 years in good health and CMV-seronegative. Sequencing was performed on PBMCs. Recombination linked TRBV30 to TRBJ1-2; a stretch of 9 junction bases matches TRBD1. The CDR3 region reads CAWAGTGPRNYGYTF. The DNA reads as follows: TGTGCCTGGGCCGGGACAGGGCCTCGCAACTATGGCTACACCTTC.